Listed below are T cell receptor beta chains from one sample, sequenced in a study of T cells after yellow fever vaccination. TCRdb reanalysed the 5' RACE reads using MiXCR and keeps one entry per CDR3 protein. The sample has 610,000 or so distinct CDR3 sequences; around 12% are singletons. The sequencing here drew on PBMCs, taken on the day of the yellow fever booster vaccination. These receptor sequences come from a man between 25 and 39 years old who received the YFV17D yellow fever vaccine. Each CDR3 is given with its conserved first and last residue. D genes are given only for firm matches. The size entry is marked missing in some rows and otherwise reads once, few, many or a size class.

>TRBJ2-3|15|-|-|TRBV19
CASSLSTQFADTQYF
TGTGCCAGTAGTCTATCAACCCAGTTCGCAGATACGCAGTATTTT
>TRBJ2-4|15|-|few|TRBV6-4
CASIKGGNAKNIQYF
TGTGCCAGCATTAAGGGCGGGAATGCCAAAAACATTCAGTACTTC
>TRBJ2-3|20|TRBD2|few|TRBV24-1
CATRMGLAGPEESSTDTQYF
TGTGCCACCAGGATGGGGCTAGCGGGACCCGAAGAGTCTAGCACAGATACGCAGTATTTT
>TRBJ2-7|14|TRBD2|-|TRBV20-1
CSAELAGGEDEQYF
TGCAGTGCTGAACTAGCGGGAGGCGAGGACGAGCAGTACTTC
>TRBJ2-5|17|-|once|TRBV29-1
CSVEDLGGEGPQETQYF
TGCAGCGTTGAAGATCTAGGGGGGGAGGGGCCTCAAGAGACCCAGTACTTC
>TRBJ2-3|18|TRBD2|-|TRBV11-2
CASSPGGLAGGWTDTQYF
TGTGCCAGCAGCCCAGGTGGACTAGCGGGAGGTTGGACAGATACGCAGTATTTT
>TRBJ1-2|15|-|few|TRBV14
CASSQDVGTLGGYTF
TGTGCCAGCAGCCAAGATGTCGGTACGCTTGGGGGCTACACCTTC
>TRBJ2-1|15|TRBD2|few|TRBV12-3/TRBV12-4
CASRRGLAGALEQFF
TGTGCCAGCAGGAGGGGACTAGCGGGAGCTCTTGAGCAGTTCTTC
>TRBJ2-5|17|TRBD2|few|TRBV5-1
CASSRGLAGDGVETQYF
TGCGCCAGCAGCCGGGGACTAGCGGGAGATGGAGTAGAGACCCAGTACTTC
>TRBJ2-2|15|TRBD1|-|TRBV28
CASSLGGQGAGELFF
TGTGCCAGCAGCCTCGGGGGACAGGGGGCCGGGGAGCTGTTTTTT
>TRBJ1-4|15|-|-|TRBV20-1
CSANPREDLNEKLFF
TGCAGTGCTAACCCTCGTGAAGACCTTAATGAAAAACTGTTTTTT
>TRBJ1-5|14|TRBD1|-|TRBV7-2
CASSRDRDNQPQHF
TGTGCCAGCAGCCGGGACAGAGATAATCAGCCCCAGCATTTT
>TRBJ2-7|15|-|-|TRBV5-5
CASSREGQVSFEQYF
TGTGCCAGCAGCCGGGAGGGACAGGTCTCCTTCGAGCAGTACTTC
>TRBJ2-7|15|TRBD2|-|TRBV20-1
CSARPGVAGVYEQYF
TGCAGTGCCCGACCGGGGGTAGCGGGAGTGTACGAGCAGTACTTC
>TRBJ1-1|14|-|few|TRBV5-1
CASSEDAGHTEAFF
TGCGCCAGCAGCGAGGACGCAGGACACACTGAAGCTTTCTTT
>TRBJ2-7|15|-|-|TRBV20-1
CSASPGGGGPYEQYF
TGCAGTGCTTCACCAGGGGGGGGGGGCCCCTACGAGCAGTACTTC
>TRBJ1-1|14|-|many|TRBV7-6
CASSPRGGDTEAFF
TGTGCCAGCAGCCCACGGGGGGGTGACACTGAAGCTTTCTTT
>TRBJ2-7|17|TRBD2|few|TRBV5-1
CASSLYFGGADHPTGYF
TGCGCCAGCAGCTTGTACTTCGGGGGGGCAGACCATCCAACTGGGTACTTC
>TRBJ1-4|13|TRBD1|few|TRBV29-1
CSARQGTNEKLFF
TGCAGCGCCCGACAGGGGACTAATGAAAAACTGTTTTTT
>TRBJ1-1|14|-|few|TRBV6-1
CASIETEINTEAFF
TGTGCCAGCATTGAGACAGAAATAAACACTGAAGCTTTCTTT
>TRBJ2-1|14|TRBD2|few|TRBV12-3/TRBV12-4
CASSTGLEGNEQFF
TGTGCCAGCAGTACGGGACTAGAAGGCAATGAGCAGTTCTTC
>TRBJ2-3|12|-|-|TRBV27
CASSQRVDTQYF
TGTGCCAGCAGTCAAAGGGTAGATACGCAGTATTTT
>TRBJ2-7|14|TRBD2|-|TRBV7-2
CASLGSGGPYEQYF
TGTGCCAGCCTGGGGAGCGGGGGCCCCTACGAGCAGTACTTC
>TRBJ2-7|13|-|-|TRBV6-2/TRBV6-3
CASSWGLPGEQYF
TGTGCCAGCAGTTGGGGACTCCCAGGCGAGCAGTACTTC
>TRBJ2-7|14|TRBD2|-|TRBV29-1
CSVNGGGNDYEQYF
TGCAGCGTAAATGGGGGAGGGAACGACTACGAGCAGTACTTC
>TRBJ2-5|12|TRBD1|few|TRBV29-1
CSAGTAQETQYF
TGCAGCGCCGGGACAGCCCAAGAGACCCAGTACTTC
>TRBJ2-7|13|-|-|TRBV29-1
CSVETKGRYEQYF
TGCAGCGTTGAGACAAAGGGGCGGTACGAGCAGTACTTC
>TRBJ1-5|14|-|-|TRBV5-1
CASSSIPGEQPQHF
TGCGCCAGCAGCTCTATCCCGGGGGAACAGCCCCAGCATTTT
>TRBJ1-2|15|TRBD1|few|TRBV7-9
CASSLAQGALAGYTF
TGTGCCAGCAGCCTCGCCCAGGGGGCGCTTGCTGGCTACACCTTC
>TRBJ1-6|13|-|-|TRBV7-2
CASRGPYNSPLHF
TGTGCCAGCAGGGGCCCCTATAATTCACCCCTCCACTTT
>TRBJ2-1|16|TRBD2|-|TRBV28
CASSLGSGSPYNEQFF
TGTGCCAGCAGTTTGGGTAGCGGGAGTCCCTACAATGAGCAGTTCTTC
>TRBJ2-7|18|TRBD2|-|TRBV15
CATSTRASGSRMAYEQYF
TGTGCCACCAGCACAAGGGCTAGCGGGAGTCGAATGGCCTACGAGCAGTACTTC
>TRBJ2-1|12|-|once|TRBV12-3/TRBV12-4
CASRPIDNEQFF
TGTGCCAGCAGACCTATCGACAATGAGCAGTTCTTC
>TRBJ2-7|13|-|-|TRBV15
CATSSQGSYEQYF
TGTGCCACCAGCTCCCAGGGATCATACGAGCAGTACTTC
>TRBJ1-2|12|-|-|TRBV29-1
CSVPIGDYGYTF
TGCAGCGTTCCGATCGGGGACTATGGCTACACCTTC
>TRBJ2-5|15|-|-|TRBV28
CASSLGGHRWETQYF
TGTGCCAGCAGTTTAGGTGGCCATCGTTGGGAGACCCAGTACTTC
>TRBJ1-2|13|-|-|TRBV5-6
CASSSRGTDGYTF
TGTGCCAGCAGCTCCCGAGGGACGGATGGCTACACCTTC